Listed below are T cell receptor beta chains from one sample, sequenced in a study of vaccination effects on CD4 cells after COVID-19. The antigens of these receptors remain unknown. Data came from immunoSEQ multiplex PCR; TCRdb stores just in-frame clones and leaves some out. The table shows about 59,000 clones, with around 80% occurring only once. The sample here was CD4+ T cells from PBMCs cultured with HCoV-OC43 spike peptides, taken after COVID-19 vaccination. These receptors were collected from a human donor who received a COVID-19 vaccine. The CDR3 runs from the conserved cysteine through the conserved F or W. D genes are given only for firm matches. Size values are once, few and many counts, or a class for expanded clones, and some rows have none.

j_call clone_size d_call v_call cdr3_nt cdr3_aa
TRBJ2-4 - TRBD1 TRBV4-1 TGCGCCAGCAGCCACCCCCCCCGGGACAGGGGAAACATTCAGTACTTC CASSHPPRDRGNIQYF
TRBJ2-2 - TRBD1 TRBV30 TGTGCCTGGAACAGGGCAGGGGGTAATGGGGAGCTGTTTTTT CAWNRAGGNGELFF
TRBJ2-2 - - TRBV5-4 TGTGCCAGCAGCTTGGACAGCTTGAACACCGGGGAGCTGTTTTTT CASSLDSLNTGELFF
TRBJ1-2 - - TRBV3-1/TRBV3-2 TGTGCCAGCAGCCAAGGGTTAGGGTTCTATGGCTACACCTTC CASSQGLGFYGYTF
TRBJ1-2 - - TRBV5-1 TGCGCCAGCAGCTTGTCGGGAGCTAACTATGGCTACACCTTC CASSLSGANYGYTF
TRBJ1-2 once - TRBV6-6 TGTGCCAGCAGTTACGCCCAGGGCGCCGGGGGCTACACCTTC CASSYAQGAGGYTF
TRBJ1-3 few - TRBV6-1 TGTGCCAGCAGTGAAGCGGGTACAGGTAGAAACACCATATATTTT CASSEAGTGRNTIYF
TRBJ1-6 - - TRBV5-4 TGTGCCAGCAGCTTTACGGGCGCAGGGTTTTCACCCCTCCACTTT CASSFTGAGFSPLHF
TRBJ2-3 - TRBD2 TRBV2 TGTGCCAGCATGGCGGGGGGGCCTCCTGGCACAGATACGCAGTATTTT CASMAGGPPGTDTQYF
TRBJ2-2 once - TRBV10-1 TGCGCCAGTTCACTTAACAGGGTTCCCGGGGAGCTGTTTTTT CASSLNRVPGELFF
TRBJ1-3 - - TRBV5-1 TGCGCCAGCAGCGACTACCGGGGGGCAGGAAACACCATATATTTT CASSDYRGAGNTIYF
TRBJ1-2 few - TRBV4-2 TGTGCCAGCAGCCCGCGGTGGGGGGGAGGATATGGCTACACCTTC CASSPRWGGGYGYTF
TRBJ1-5 - TRBD1 TRBV18 TGTGCCAGCTCACCGTCGACAGGGAAAAATCAGCCCCAGCATTTT CASSPSTGKNQPQHF
TRBJ2-4 - - TRBV7-2 TGTGCCAGCACTCAGGTGGGACAAAACATTCAGTACTTC CASTQVGQNIQYF
TRBJ1-5 once TRBD1 TRBV6-2/TRBV6-3 TGTGCCAGCAGTTCCCCGACAGGGGCGGGACAGCCCCAGCATTTT CASSSPTGAGQPQHF
TRBJ2-1 - - TRBV3-1/TRBV3-2 TGTGCCAGCAGCCACTCGAGGGTTAGGTATGAGCAGTTCTTC CASSHSRVRYEQFF
TRBJ2-3 once TRBD2 TRBV10-3 TGTGCCATCACCCCATTCTGGGAGCGGGGGGCAGATACGCAGTATTTT CAITPFWERGADTQYF
TRBJ1-3 - TRBD1 TRBV30 TGTGCCATCGGACAGGGGCCCACTCATACTGGAAACACCATATATTTT CAIGQGPTHTGNTIYF
TRBJ1-6 - TRBD1 TRBV18 TGTGCCAGCTCGTCCGCCCAGGGGGCGAGTAATTCACCCCTCCACTTT CASSSAQGASNSPLHF
TRBJ1-4 - - TRBV5-1 TGCGCCAGCAGCTTGGGGGGGGCTGGTGAAAAACTGTTTTTT CASSLGGAGEKLFF